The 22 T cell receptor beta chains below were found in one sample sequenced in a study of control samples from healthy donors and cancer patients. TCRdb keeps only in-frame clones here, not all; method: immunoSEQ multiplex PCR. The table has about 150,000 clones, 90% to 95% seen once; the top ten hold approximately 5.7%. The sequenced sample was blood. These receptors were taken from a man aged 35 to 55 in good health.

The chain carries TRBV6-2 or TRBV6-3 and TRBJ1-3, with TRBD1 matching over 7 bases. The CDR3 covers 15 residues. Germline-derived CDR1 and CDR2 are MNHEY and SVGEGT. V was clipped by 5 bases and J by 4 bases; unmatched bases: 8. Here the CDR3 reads CASSTADRPGNTIYF. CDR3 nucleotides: TGTGCCAGCAGTACCGCGGACAGGCCCGGAAACACCATATATTTT.

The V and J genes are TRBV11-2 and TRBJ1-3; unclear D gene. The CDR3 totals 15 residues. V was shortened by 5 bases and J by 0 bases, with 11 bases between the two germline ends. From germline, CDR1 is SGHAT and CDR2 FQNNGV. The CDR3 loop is CASSRVRGSGNTIYF. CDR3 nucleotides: TGTGCCAGCAGCCGGGTTCGTGGCTCTGGAAACACCATATATTTT. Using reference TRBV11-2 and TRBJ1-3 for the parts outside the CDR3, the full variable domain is EAGVAQSPRYKIIEKRQSVAFWCNPISGHATLYWYQQILGQGPKLLIQFQNNGVVDDSQLPKDRFSAERLKGVDSTLKIQPAKLEDSAVYLCASSRVRGSGNTIYFGEGSWLTVV.

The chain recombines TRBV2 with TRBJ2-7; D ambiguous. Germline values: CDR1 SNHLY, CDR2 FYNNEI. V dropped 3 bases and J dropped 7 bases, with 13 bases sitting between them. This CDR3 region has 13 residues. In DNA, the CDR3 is TGTGCCAGCAGTGATGGCGTAAGGTGGGAGCAGTACTTC. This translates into CASSDGVRWEQYF.

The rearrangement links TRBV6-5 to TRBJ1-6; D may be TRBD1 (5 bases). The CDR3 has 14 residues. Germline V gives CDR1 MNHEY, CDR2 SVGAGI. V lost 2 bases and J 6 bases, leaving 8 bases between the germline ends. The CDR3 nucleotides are TGTGCCAGCAGTTACATACAGGTTAATTCACCCCTCCACTTT. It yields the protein CASSYIQVNSPLHF.

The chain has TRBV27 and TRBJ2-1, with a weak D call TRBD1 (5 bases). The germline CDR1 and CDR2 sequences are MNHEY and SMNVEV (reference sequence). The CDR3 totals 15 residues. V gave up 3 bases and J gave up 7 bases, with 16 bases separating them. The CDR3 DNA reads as TGTGCCAGCAGTTTGGGTGGGGCAGTTGGGAATGAGCAGTTCTTC. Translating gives CASSLGGAVGNEQFF.

CDR3 nucleotides: TGCGCCAGCAGCCAAGATCCCCCGTACGTCATGGGCCCCTTAAACTATGGCTACACCTTC. Amino acid sequence: CASSQDPPYVMGPLNYGYTF. The chain is built from TRBV4-1 and TRBJ1-2; D unresolved. In germline, CDR1 is MGHRA, CDR2 YSYEKL. Trimming took 0 bases from V and 2 from J, leaving 25 bases between them. This CDR3 has 20 amino acids.

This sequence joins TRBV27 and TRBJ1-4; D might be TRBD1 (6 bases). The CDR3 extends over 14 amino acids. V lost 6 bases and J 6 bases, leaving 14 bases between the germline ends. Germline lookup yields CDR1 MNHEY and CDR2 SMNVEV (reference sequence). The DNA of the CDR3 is TGTGCCAGCAGCCACCGGGACAATTATGAAAAACTGTTTTTT. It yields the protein CASSHRDNYEKLFF.

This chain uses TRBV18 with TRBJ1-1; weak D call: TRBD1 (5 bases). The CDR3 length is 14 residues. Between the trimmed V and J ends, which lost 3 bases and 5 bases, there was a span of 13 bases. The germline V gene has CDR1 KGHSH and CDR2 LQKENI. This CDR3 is CASSPRVGETEAFF. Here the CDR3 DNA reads TGTGCCAGCTCACCGAGGGTAGGGGAGACTGAAGCTTTCTTT.

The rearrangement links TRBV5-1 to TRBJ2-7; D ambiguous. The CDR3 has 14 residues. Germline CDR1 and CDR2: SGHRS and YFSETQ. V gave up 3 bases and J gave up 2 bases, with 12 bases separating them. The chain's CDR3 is CASSYQVGTYEQYF. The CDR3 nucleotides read TGCGCCAGCAGCTACCAGGTTGGGACCTACGAGCAGTACTTC.

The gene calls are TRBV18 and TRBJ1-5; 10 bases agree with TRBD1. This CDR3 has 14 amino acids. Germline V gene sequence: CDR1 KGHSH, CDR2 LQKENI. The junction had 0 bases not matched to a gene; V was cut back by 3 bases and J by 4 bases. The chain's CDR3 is CASSPGQGNQPQHF. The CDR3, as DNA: TGTGCCAGCTCACCGGGACAGGGGAATCAGCCCCAGCATTTT.

The CDR3 here is CASSFSRSDSPLHF. Here the CDR3 DNA reads TGCGCCAGCAGCTTCTCCCGGAGTGATTCACCCCTCCACTTT. The chain carries TRBV5-1 and TRBJ1-6; no firm D call. The V and J ends lost 2 bases and 8 bases respectively, with 11 bases between them. CDR3 size: 14 residues. Germline loops: CDR1 SGHRS, CDR2 YFSETQ.

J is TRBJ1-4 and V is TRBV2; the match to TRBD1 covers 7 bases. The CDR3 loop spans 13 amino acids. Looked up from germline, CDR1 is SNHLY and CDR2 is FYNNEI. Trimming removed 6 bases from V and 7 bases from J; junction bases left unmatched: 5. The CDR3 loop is CASREGAVEKLFF. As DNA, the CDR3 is TGTGCCAGCAGGGAGGGGGCGGTTGAAAAACTGTTTTTT.

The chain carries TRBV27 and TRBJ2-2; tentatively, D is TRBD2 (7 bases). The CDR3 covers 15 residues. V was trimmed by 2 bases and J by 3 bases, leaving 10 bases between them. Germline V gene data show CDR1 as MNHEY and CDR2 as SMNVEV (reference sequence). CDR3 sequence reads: CASSLRGGDTGELFF. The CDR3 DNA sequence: TGTGCCAGCAGTTTAAGGGGGGGCGACACCGGGGAGCTGTTTTTT.

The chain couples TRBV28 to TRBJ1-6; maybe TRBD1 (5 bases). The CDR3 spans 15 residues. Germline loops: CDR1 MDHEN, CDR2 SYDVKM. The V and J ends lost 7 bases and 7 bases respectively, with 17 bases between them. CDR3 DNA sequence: TGTGCCAGCACCCTCTCGGGGGGTAAAAATTCACCCCTCCACTTT. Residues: CASTLSGGKNSPLHF.

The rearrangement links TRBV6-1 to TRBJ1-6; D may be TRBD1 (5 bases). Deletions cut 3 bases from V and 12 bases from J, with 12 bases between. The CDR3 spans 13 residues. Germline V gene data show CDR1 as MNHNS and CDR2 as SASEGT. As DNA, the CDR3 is TGTGCCAGCAGTGACCTGCAGGGCCGACCCCTCCACTTT. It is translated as CASSDLQGRPLHF.

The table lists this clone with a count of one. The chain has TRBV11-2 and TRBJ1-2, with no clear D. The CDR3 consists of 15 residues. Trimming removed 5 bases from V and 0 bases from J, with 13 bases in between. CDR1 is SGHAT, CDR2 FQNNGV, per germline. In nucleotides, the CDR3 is TGTGCCAGCAGCCCCTGGGGAGTAACTAACTATGGCTACACCTTC. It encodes CASSPWGVTNYGYTF.

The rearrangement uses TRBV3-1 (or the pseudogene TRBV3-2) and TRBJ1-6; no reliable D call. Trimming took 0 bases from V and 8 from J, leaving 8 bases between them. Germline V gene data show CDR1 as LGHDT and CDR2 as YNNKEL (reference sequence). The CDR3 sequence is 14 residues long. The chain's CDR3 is CASSQDLGYSPLHF. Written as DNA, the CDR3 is TGTGCCAGCAGCCAAGATCTGGGGTATTCACCCCTCCACTTT.

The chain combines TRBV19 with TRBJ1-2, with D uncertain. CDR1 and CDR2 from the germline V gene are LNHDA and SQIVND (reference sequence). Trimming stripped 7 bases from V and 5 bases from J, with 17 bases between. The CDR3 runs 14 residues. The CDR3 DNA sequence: TGTGCCAGTACCACCGGCGGGGTTAGATATGGCTACACCTTC. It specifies CASTTGGVRYGYTF.

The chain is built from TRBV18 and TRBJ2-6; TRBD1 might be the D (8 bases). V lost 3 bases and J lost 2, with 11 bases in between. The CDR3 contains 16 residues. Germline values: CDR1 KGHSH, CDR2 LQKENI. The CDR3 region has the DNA TGTGCCAGCTCACCCACAGGGGGGGCTGGGGCCAACGTCCTGACTTTC. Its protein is CASSPTGGAGANVLTF. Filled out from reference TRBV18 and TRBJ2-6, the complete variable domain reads NAGVMQNPRHLVRRRGQEARLRCSPMKGHSHVYWYRQLPEEGLKFMVYLQKENIIDESGMPKERFSAEFPKEGPSILRIQQVVRGDSAAYFCASSPTGGAGANVLTFGAGSRLTVL.

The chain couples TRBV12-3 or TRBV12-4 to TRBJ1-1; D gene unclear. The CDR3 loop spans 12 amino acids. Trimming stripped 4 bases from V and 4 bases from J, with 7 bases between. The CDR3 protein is CASSWPRTEAFF. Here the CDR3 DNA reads TGTGCCAGCAGTTGGCCGCGCACTGAAGCTTTCTTT.

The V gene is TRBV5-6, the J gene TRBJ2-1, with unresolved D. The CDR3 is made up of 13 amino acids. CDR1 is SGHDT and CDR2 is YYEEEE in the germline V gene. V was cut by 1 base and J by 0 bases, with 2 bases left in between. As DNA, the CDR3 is TGTGCCAGCAGCTTGTACTCCTACAATGAGCAGTTCTTC. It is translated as CASSLYSYNEQFF.

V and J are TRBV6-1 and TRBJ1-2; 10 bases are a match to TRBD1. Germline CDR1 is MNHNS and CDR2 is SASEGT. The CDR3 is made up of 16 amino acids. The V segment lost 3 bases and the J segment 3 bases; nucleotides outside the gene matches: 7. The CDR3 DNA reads TGTGCCAGCAGTGACCGACAGGGGGCTTTTGACTATGGCTACACCTTC. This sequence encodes CASSDRQGAFDYGYTF.